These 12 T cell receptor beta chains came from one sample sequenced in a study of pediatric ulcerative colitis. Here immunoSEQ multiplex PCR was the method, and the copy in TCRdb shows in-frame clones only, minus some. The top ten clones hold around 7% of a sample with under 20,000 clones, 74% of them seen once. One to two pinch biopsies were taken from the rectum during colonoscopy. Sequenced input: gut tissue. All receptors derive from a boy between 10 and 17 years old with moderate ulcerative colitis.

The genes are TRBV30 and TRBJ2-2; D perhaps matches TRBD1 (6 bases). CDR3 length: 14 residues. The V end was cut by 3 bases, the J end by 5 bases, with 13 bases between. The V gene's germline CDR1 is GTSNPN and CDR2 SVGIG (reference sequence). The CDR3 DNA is TGTGCCTGGAGAAGGGGGACACGGACCGGGGAGCTGTTTTTT. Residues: CAWRRGTRTGELFF.

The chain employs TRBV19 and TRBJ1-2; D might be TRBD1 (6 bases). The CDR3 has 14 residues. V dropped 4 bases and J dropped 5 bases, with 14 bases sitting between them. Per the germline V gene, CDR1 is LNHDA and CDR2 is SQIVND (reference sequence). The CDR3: CASSTRTAPYGYTF. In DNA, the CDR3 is TGTGCCAGTAGTACGAGGACAGCTCCATATGGCTACACCTTC.

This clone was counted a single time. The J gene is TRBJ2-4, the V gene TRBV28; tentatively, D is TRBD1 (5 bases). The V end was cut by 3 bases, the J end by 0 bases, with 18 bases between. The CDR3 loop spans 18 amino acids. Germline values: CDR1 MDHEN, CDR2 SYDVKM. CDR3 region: CASSFHRGGLLAKNIQYF. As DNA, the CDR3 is TGTGCCAGCAGTTTTCATAGGGGCGGCCTCCTAGCCAAAAACATTCAGTACTTC.

The CDR3 sequence is CASSLVYSNQPQHF. The CDR3 bases are TGTGCCAGCAGTTTAGTTTATAGCAATCAGCCCCAGCATTTT. The rearrangement links TRBV28 to TRBJ1-5; no reliable D call. Germline-derived CDR1 and CDR2 are MDHEN and SYDVKM. The CDR3 has 14 residues. V dropped 2 bases and J dropped 0 bases, with 5 bases sitting between them.

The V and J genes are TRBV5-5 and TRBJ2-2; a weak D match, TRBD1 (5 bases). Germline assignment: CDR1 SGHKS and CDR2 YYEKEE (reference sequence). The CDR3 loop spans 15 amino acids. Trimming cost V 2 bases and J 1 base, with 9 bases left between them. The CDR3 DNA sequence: TGTGCCAGCAGCTTACTGGGGCAGAACACCGGGGAGCTGTTTTTT. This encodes CASSLLGQNTGELFF. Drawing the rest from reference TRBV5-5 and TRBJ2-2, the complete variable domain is DAGVTQSPTHLIKTRGQQVTLRCSPISGHKSVSWYQQVLGQGPQFIFQYYEKEERGRGNFPDRFSARQFPNYSSELNVNALLLGDSALYLCASSLLGQNTGELFFGEGSRLTVL.

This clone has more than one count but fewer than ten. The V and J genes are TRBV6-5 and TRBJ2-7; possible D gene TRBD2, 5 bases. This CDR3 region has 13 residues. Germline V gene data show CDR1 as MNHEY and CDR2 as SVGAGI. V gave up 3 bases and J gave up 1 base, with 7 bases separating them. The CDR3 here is CASSYGESYEQYF. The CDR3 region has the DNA TGTGCCAGCAGTTATGGGGAGTCCTACGAGCAGTACTTC.

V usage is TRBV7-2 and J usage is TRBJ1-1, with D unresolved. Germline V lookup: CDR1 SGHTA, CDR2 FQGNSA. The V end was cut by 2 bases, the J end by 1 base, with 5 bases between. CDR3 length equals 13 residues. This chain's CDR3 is CASSLWGNTEAFF. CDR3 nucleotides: TGTGCCAGCAGCTTATGGGGGAACACTGAAGCTTTCTTT.

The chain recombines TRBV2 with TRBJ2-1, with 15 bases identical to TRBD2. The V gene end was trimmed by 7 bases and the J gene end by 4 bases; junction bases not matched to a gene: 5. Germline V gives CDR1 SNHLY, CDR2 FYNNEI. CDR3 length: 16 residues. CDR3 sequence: CASKGLAGGRYNEQFF. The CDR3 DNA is TGTGCCAGCAAGGGACTAGCGGGAGGAAGGTACAATGAGCAGTTCTTC.

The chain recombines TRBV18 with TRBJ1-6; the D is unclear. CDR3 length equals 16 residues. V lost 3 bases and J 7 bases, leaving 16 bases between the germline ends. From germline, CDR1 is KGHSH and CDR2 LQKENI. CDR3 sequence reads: CASSPAPPARNSPLHF. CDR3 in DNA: TGTGCCAGCTCACCGGCTCCCCCAGCTCGGAATTCACCCCTCCACTTT.

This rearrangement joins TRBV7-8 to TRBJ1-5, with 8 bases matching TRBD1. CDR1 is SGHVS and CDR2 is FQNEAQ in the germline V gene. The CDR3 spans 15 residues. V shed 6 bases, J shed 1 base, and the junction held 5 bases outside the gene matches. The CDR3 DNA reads TGTGCCAGCAGGACAGGGGTAGCGAGCAATCAGCCCCAGCATTTT. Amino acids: CASRTGVASNQPQHF.

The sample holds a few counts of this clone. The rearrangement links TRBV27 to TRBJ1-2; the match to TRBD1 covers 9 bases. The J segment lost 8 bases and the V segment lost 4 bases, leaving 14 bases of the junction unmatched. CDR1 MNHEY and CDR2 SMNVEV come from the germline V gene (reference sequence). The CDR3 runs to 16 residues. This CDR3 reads CASSSHRGPSPQGYTF. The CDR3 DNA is TGTGCCAGCAGTTCCCACAGGGGGCCTTCTCCGCAGGGCTACACCTTC.

DNA for the CDR3: TGTGCCAGCTCCCCTTCCGGGGCCGGCGGCACTGAAGCTTTCTTT. Its translation is CASSPSGAGGTEAFF. V usage is TRBV18 and J usage is TRBJ1-1; D is perhaps TRBD1 (5 bases). The CDR3 is 15 amino acids. Per the germline V gene, CDR1 is KGHSH and CDR2 is LQKENI. V was pared by 6 bases and J by 4 bases, with 18 bases between.